One sample yielded the 24 T cell receptor beta chains listed below, sequenced in a study of blood T cell repertoires in COVID-19. Generated by immunoSEQ multiplex PCR, the TCRdb table keeps only in-frame clones and is missing some. Altogether about 84,000 clones are present, nearly 85% being singletons, with the ten largest covering roughly 30%. Specimen: peripheral blood. The receptors come from a woman older than 75 with acute or convalescent COVID-19.

The chain carries TRBV7-2 and TRBJ2-5, with TRBD2 matching 8 bases. The germline V gene encodes CDR1 SGHTA and CDR2 FQGNSA. The CDR3 sequence is 15 residues long. The junction had 9 bases not matched to a gene; V was cut back by 5 bases and J by 4 bases. As DNA, the CDR3 is TGTGCCAGCAGCCCTGAAAGCAGCGGGGGAGAGACCCAGTACTTC. Amino acids: CASSPESSGGETQYF.

The V and J genes are TRBV11-2 and TRBJ1-1, with D maybe TRBD1 (6 bases). CDR1 SGHAT and CDR2 FQNNGV come from the germline V gene. The germline V and J ends were trimmed by 0 bases and 11 bases, with 16 bases remaining between them. This CDR3 is 14 amino acids long. CDR3 sequence reads: CASSLERNQGWAFF. In nucleotides, the CDR3 is TGTGCCAGCAGCTTAGAGAGAAATCAGGGGTGGGCTTTCTTT.

The chain has TRBV29-1 and TRBJ2-3, with D perhaps TRBD2 (6 bases). The V end was cut by 5 bases, the J end by 1 base, with 16 bases between. The CDR3 runs to 15 residues. Germline-derived CDR1 and CDR2 are SQVTM and ANQGSEA. Here the CDR3 reads CSVSRTPGGTDTQYF. CDR3 sequence (DNA): TGCAGCGTTTCCCGGACGCCGGGGGGCACAGATACGCAGTATTTT.

The V and J genes are TRBV18 and TRBJ1-3, with D possibly TRBD1 on 5 matching bases. The CDR3 contains 16 residues. Between the trimmed V and J ends, which lost 0 bases and 0 bases, there was a span of 9 bases. Germline V gene sequence: CDR1 KGHSH, CDR2 LQKENI. In DNA form, the CDR3 reads TGTGCCAGCTCACCACCGAGGACAAACTCTGGAAACACCATATATTTT. Encoded protein: CASSPPRTNSGNTIYF.

The CDR3 nucleotides are TGTGCCAGCAGCTTAGCCGGGGGCAATCAGCCCCAGCATTTT. Protein: CASSLAGGNQPQHF. This chain links TRBV11-3 with TRBJ1-5, with D hard to call. The V gene's germline CDR1 is SGHNT and CDR2 YENEEA. V was cut by 1 base and J by 2 bases, with 6 bases left in between. The CDR3 has 14 amino acids. Full variable domain (rest looked up from reference TRBV11-3 and TRBJ1-5): EAGVVQSPRYKIIEKKQPVAFWCNPISGHNTLYWYLQNLGQGPELLIRYENEEAVDDSQLPKDRFSAERLKGVDSTLKIQPAELGDSAVYLCASSLAGGNQPQHFGDGTRLSIL.

The chain uses TRBV18 and TRBJ2-2, with 10 bases matching TRBD2. The CDR3 is made up of 16 amino acids. The germline gives CDR1 KGHSH, CDR2 LQKENI. The V gene end was trimmed by 6 bases and the J gene end by 2 bases; junction bases not matched to a gene: 6. In DNA, the CDR3 is TGTGCCAGCTCCCCTCGGACTAGCGGAAACACCGGGGAGCTGTTTTTT. Amino acid sequence: CASSPRTSGNTGELFF.

The V call is TRBV6-5, the J call TRBJ2-7; TRBD1 matches 7 bases. Germline CDR1 and CDR2: MNHEY and SVGAGI. The CDR3 has 14 residues. With V trimmed by 4 bases and J by 4 bases, 7 bases remained unmatched. The CDR3 DNA sequence: TGTGCCAGCAGTTCAGTGACAGGGATGTACGAGCAGTACTTC. It encodes CASSSVTGMYEQYF.

This clone was seen only once. The V gene is TRBV3-1 (or the pseudogene TRBV3-2), the J gene TRBJ2-5, with D possibly being TRBD2 (5 bases). The CDR3 consists of 12 residues. The V and J ends lost 1 base and 5 bases respectively, with 5 bases between them. The germline CDR1 and CDR2 sequences are LGHDT and YNNKEL (reference sequence). This CDR3 is CASSQASETQYF. In DNA form, the CDR3 reads TGTGCCAGCAGCCAAGCTAGCGAGACCCAGTACTTC.

The chain employs TRBV11-2 and TRBJ1-3; D possibly corresponds to TRBD1 (6 bases). V dropped 5 bases and J dropped 0 bases, with 11 bases sitting between them. This CDR3 spans 15 amino acids. Germline CDR1 is SGHAT and CDR2 is FQNNGV. The CDR3, as DNA: TGTGCCAGCAGCCAGGGGCACCTCTCTGGAAACACCATATATTTT. The encoded protein is CASSQGHLSGNTIYF.

The rearrangement links TRBV5-1 to TRBJ2-5; possible D gene TRBD1, 5 bases. CDR3 length equals 15 residues. Per germline, CDR1 SGHRS and CDR2 YFSETQ. Trimming removed 3 bases at V and 2 bases at J, with 14 bases between. The CDR3 sequence is CASSSLDSHQETQYF. Written as DNA, the CDR3 is TGCGCCAGCAGCTCCCTTGACAGTCATCAAGAGACCCAGTACTTC.

This rearrangement joins TRBV7-6 to TRBJ2-1, with TRBD2 identical over 7 bases. The length of the CDR3 is 18 residues. Trimming removed 4 bases from V and 0 bases from J; junction bases left unmatched: 12. Per the germline V gene, CDR1 is SGHVS and CDR2 is FNYEAQ. Here the CDR3 reads CASSSGGGSDSSYNEQFF. CDR3 bases: TGTGCCAGCAGCTCGGGGGGAGGTAGCGACAGCTCCTACAATGAGCAGTTCTTC.

V gene TRBV4-3 combines with J gene TRBJ1-2; 10 bases line up with TRBD1. J lost 7 bases, V lost 0 bases, and 8 bases had no gene match. The germline gives CDR1 LGHNA, CDR2 YSLEER. The CDR3 spans 16 residues. The chain's CDR3 is CASSQESGGQGSGYTF. The CDR3 DNA is TGCGCCAGCAGCCAAGAATCTGGGGGACAGGGGTCTGGCTACACCTTC.

The V gene is TRBV11-3, the J gene TRBJ2-1; 13 bases are shared with TRBD2. This CDR3 spans 16 amino acids. V shed 2 bases, J shed 7 bases, and the junction held 5 bases outside the gene matches. From germline, CDR1 is SGHNT and CDR2 YENEEA. The CDR3: CASSLQGLAGFNEQFF. In DNA, the CDR3 is TGTGCCAGCAGCTTACAGGGACTAGCGGGATTTAATGAGCAGTTCTTC.

The J gene is TRBJ2-4, the V gene TRBV29-1; D perhaps matches TRBD2 (6 bases). CDR1 and CDR2 from the germline V gene are SQVTM and ANQGSEA. The CDR3 has 12 residues. The V gene lost 0 bases and the J gene lost 14 bases, with 14 bases spanning the gap. The CDR3 DNA is TGCAGCGTTGAAGATCAGGGCGGGAAGGAGTACTTC. Translation: CSVEDQGGKEYF.

This chain uses TRBV7-9 with TRBJ1-2, with 8 bases lining up with TRBD1. CDR3 length: 14 amino acids. Germline V gene lookup returns CDR1 SEHNR and CDR2 FQNEAQ (reference sequence). V dropped 6 bases and J dropped 2; count of bases not matched to a gene: 5. The CDR3 region has the DNA TGTGCCAGCAGAAATGACAGGGGAAACTATGGCTACACCTTC. Its protein is CASRNDRGNYGYTF. The variable domain in full, with the rest retrieved from reference TRBV7-9 and TRBJ1-2, is DTGVSQNPRHKITKRGQNVTFRCDPISEHNRLYWYRQTLGQGPEFLTYFQNEAQLEKSRLLSDRFSAERPKGSFSTLEIQRTEQGDSAMYLCASRNDRGNYGYTFGSGTRLTVV.

CDR3 nucleotides: TGTGCCAGCAGCGTAGGTCTGGAGGGGACAGACGCTGAAGCTTTCTTT. Its protein is CASSVGLEGTDAEAFF. The V and J genes are TRBV9 and TRBJ1-1; 7 bases fit TRBD1. V shed 0 bases, J shed 6 bases, and the junction held 11 bases outside the gene matches. This CDR3 has 16 residues. Germline assignment: CDR1 SGDLS and CDR2 YYNGEE.

The chain links TRBV5-1 to TRBJ2-5; the match to TRBD1 covers 9 bases. With 3 bases clipped from V and 1 base from J, the junction kept 1 base outside the gene matches. The CDR3 runs to 14 residues. Germline assignment: CDR1 SGHRS and CDR2 YFSETQ. In DNA form, the CDR3 reads TGCGCCAGCAGCTCGGGACAGGGCCAAGAGACCCAGTACTTC. As protein: CASSSGQGQETQYF.

The chain has TRBV5-1 and TRBJ2-7; TRBD1 might be the D (5 bases). Trimming removed 0 bases at V and 6 bases at J, with 10 bases between. The CDR3 covers 13 residues. The germline gives CDR1 SGHRS, CDR2 YFSETQ. CDR3 in amino acids: CASSLGRAGEQYF. Here the CDR3 DNA reads TGCGCCAGCAGCTTGGGCAGGGCTGGCGAGCAGTACTTC.

V is TRBV27 and J is TRBJ2-3, with D perhaps TRBD2 (5 bases). The germline gives CDR1 MNHEY, CDR2 SMNVEV (reference sequence). This CDR3 comprises 14 residues. Between the trimmed V and J ends, which lost 4 bases and 1 base, there was a span of 9 bases. CDR3 DNA: TGTGCCAGCAGTTCCCACGGGGGCACAGATACGCAGTATTTT. This gives the protein CASSSHGGTDTQYF.

The chain joins TRBV6-6 to TRBJ1-2; D gene uncertain. V was cut by 6 bases and J by 3 bases, with 20 bases left in between. The CDR3 loop spans 16 amino acids. Germline V gene data show CDR1 as MNHNY and CDR2 as SVGAGI (reference sequence). Here the CDR3 reads CASRRLAGVKDYGYTF. The CDR3 nucleotides are TGTGCCAGCAGGAGATTGGCGGGAGTGAAAGACTATGGCTACACCTTC.

The chain uses TRBV3-1 (or the pseudogene TRBV3-2) and TRBJ1-2; the match to TRBD1 covers 9 bases. Germline V gene data show CDR1 as LGHDT and CDR2 as YNNKEL (reference sequence). The CDR3 totals 15 residues. The V segment lost 3 bases and the J segment 6 bases; nucleotides outside the gene matches: 8. The CDR3 DNA sequence: TGTGCCAGCAGCCAGAATTCACAGGGGGCAAATGGCTACACCTTC. Residues: CASSQNSQGANGYTF.

The genes are TRBV4-1 and TRBJ2-3, with 7 nucleotides matching TRBD2. CDR1 and CDR2 (germline): MGHRA, YSYEKL. V lost 0 bases, J lost 9 bases, and 0 bases stayed unmatched. This CDR3 is built from 12 residues. CDR3 in amino acids: CASSQETSTQYF. The CDR3 nucleotides read TGCGCCAGCAGCCAAGAGACTAGCACGCAGTATTTT.

The V and J genes are TRBV7-2 and TRBJ2-5; D is perhaps TRBD1 (6 bases). In germline, CDR1 is SGHTA, CDR2 FQGNSA. The germline V and J ends were trimmed by 1 base and 3 bases, with 21 bases remaining between them. The CDR3 totals 18 residues. CDR3 residues: CASSLGVGDRRLKETQYF. The CDR3 DNA reads TGTGCCAGCAGCTTAGGGGTAGGTGACAGGCGTCTTAAAGAGACCCAGTACTTC.

The genes are TRBV29-1 and TRBJ2-5; 9 positions match TRBD1. The V segment lost 5 bases and the J segment 5 bases; nucleotides outside the gene matches: 6. The CDR3 length is 13 residues. Germline V gene lookup returns CDR1 SQVTM and CDR2 ANQGSEA. CDR3 residues: CSVRTGAGETQYF. The CDR3 DNA follows: TGCAGCGTTCGGACAGGGGCCGGGGAGACCCAGTACTTC.